This T cell receptor beta chain was identified in a study of blood T cell repertoires in COVID-19. The table came from immunoSEQ multiplex PCR; TCRdb's copy has only in-frame clones and leaves some out. The data show approximately 170,000 clones, 90% seen once. The sample was peripheral blood. This receptor was taken from a man in his 60s with active or convalescent COVID-19.

The CDR3 region is CASSYSSSGNTGELFF. CDR3 bases: TGTGCCAGCAGTTATTCGTCTAGCGGGAACACCGGGGAGCTGTTTTTT. The chain links TRBV6-6 to TRBJ2-2, with TRBD2 matching over 7 bases. The CDR3 consists of 16 residues. In germline, CDR1 is MNHNY, CDR2 SVGAGI (reference sequence). V dropped 3 bases and J dropped 1; count of bases not matched to a gene: 5.